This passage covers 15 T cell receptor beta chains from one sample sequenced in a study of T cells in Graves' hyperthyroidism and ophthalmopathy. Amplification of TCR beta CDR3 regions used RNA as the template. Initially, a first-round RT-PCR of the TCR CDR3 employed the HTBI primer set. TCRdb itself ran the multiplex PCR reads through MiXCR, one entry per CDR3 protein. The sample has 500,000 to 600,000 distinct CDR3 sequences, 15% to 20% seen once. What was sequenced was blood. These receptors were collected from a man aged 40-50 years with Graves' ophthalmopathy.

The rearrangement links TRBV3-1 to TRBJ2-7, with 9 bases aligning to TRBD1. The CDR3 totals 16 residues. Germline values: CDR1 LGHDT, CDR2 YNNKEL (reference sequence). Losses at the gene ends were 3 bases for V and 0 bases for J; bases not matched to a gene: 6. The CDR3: CASSHSGTGSSYEQYF. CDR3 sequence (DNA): TGTGCCAGCAGCCATTCCGGGACAGGGAGCTCCTACGAGCAGTACTTC.

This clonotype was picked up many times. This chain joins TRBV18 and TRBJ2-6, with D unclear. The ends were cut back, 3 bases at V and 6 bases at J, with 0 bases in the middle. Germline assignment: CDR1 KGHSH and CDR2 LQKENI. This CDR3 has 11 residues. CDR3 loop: CASSPANVLTF. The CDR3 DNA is TGTGCCAGCTCACCGGCCAACGTCCTGACTTTC.

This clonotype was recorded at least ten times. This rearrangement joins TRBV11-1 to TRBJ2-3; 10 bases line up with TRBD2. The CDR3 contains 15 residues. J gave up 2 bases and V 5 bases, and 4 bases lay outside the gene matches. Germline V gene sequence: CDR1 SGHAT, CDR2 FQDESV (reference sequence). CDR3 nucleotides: TGTGCCAGCAGCCTACTAGCGGGGAACACAGATACGCAGTATTTT. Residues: CASSLLAGNTDTQYF.

The CDR3 nucleotides read TGTGCCAGCAGCGACCCTATTGGGGGGGGGGGGACCTACGAGCAGTACTTC. Protein product: CASSDPIGGGGTYEQYF. The J gene is TRBJ2-7, the V gene TRBV9; 7 nucleotides line up with TRBD2. V shed 3 bases and J 2 bases; nucleotides not matched to a gene: 14. The CDR3 has 17 residues. Looked up from germline, CDR1 is SGDLS and CDR2 is YYNGEE.

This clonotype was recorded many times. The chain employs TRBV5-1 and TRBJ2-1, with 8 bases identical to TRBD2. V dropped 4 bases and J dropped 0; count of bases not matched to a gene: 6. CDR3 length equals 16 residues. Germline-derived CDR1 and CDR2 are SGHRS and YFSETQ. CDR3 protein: CASSLTGTSSYNEQFF. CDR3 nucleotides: TGCGCCAGCAGCCTAACCGGGACTAGCTCCTACAATGAGCAGTTCTTC.

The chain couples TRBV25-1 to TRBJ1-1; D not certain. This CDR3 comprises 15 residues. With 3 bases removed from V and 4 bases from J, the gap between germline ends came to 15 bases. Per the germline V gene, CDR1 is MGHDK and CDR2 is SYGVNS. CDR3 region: CASSDRLLGSTEAFF. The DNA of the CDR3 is TGTGCCAGCAGTGATCGGCTATTGGGAAGCACTGAAGCTTTCTTT.

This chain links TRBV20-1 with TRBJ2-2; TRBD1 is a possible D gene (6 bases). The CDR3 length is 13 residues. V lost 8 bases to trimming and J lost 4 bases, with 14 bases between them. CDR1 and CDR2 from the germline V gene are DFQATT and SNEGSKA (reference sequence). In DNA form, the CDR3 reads TGCAGTACAAACAGGGACGTCACCGGGGAGCTGTTTTTT. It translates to CSTNRDVTGELFF.

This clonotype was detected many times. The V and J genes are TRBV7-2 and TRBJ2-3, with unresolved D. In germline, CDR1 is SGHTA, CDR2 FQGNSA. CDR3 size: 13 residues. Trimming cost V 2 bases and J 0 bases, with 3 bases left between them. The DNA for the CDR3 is TGTGCCAGCAGCTTATACAGCACAGATACGCAGTATTTT. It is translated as CASSLYSTDTQYF.

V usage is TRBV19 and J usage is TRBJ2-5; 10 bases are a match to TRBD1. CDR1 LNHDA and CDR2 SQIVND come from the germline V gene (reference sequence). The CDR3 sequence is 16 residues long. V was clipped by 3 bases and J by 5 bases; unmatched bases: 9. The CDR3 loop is CASSIPGQGRKETQYF. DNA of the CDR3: TGTGCCAGTAGTATCCCGGGACAGGGGAGGAAGGAGACCCAGTACTTC.

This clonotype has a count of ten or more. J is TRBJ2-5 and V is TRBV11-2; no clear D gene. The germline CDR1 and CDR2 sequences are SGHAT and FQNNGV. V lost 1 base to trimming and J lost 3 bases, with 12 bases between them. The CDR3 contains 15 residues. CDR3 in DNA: TGTGCCAGCAGCTTAGGAGATTGGGAAGAAGAGACCCAGTACTTC. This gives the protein CASSLGDWEEETQYF. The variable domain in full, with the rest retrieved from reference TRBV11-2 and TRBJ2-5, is EAGVAQSPRYKIIEKRQSVAFWCNPISGHATLYWYQQILGQGPKLLIQFQNNGVVDDSQLPKDRFSAERLKGVDSTLKIQPAKLEDSAVYLCASSLGDWEEETQYFGPGTRLLVL.

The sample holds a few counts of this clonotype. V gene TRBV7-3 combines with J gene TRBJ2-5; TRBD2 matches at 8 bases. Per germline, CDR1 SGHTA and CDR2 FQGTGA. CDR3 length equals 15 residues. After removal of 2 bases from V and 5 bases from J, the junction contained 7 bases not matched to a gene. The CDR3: CASSLGSGGWETQYF. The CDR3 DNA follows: TGTGCCAGCAGCTTAGGAAGCGGGGGTTGGGAGACCCAGTACTTC.

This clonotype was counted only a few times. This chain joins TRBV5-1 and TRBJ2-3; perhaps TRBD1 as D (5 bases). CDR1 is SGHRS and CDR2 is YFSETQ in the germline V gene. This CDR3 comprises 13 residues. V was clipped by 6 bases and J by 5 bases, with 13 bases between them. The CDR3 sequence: CASTRDYGDTQYF. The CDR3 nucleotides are TGCGCCAGCACCAGGGATTATGGAGATACGCAGTATTTT. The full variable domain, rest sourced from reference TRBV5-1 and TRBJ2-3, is KAGVTQTPRYLIKTRGQQVTLSCSPISGHRSVSWYQQTPGQGLQFLFEYFSETQRNKGNFPGRFSGRQFSNSRSEMNVSTLELGDSALYLCASTRDYGDTQYFGPGTRLTVL.

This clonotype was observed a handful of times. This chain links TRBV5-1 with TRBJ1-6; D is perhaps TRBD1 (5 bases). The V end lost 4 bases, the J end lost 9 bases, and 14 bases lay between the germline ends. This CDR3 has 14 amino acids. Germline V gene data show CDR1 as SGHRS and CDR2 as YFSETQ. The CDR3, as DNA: TGCGCCAGCAGCATAGGACACTTTACTTCACCCCTCCACTTT. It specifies CASSIGHFTSPLHF.

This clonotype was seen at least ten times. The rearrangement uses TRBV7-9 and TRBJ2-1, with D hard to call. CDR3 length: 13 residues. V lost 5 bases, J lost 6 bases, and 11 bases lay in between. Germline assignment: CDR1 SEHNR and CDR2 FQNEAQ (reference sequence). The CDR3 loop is CASSVEGPNEQFF. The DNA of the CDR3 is TGTGCCAGCAGCGTCGAAGGCCCCAATGAGCAGTTCTTC.

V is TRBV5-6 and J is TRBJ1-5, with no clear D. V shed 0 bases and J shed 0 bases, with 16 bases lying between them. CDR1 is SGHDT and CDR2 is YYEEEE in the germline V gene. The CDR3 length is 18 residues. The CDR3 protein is CASSLALGGRLSNQPQHF. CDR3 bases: TGTGCCAGCAGCTTGGCCCTGGGCGGGAGACTTAGCAATCAGCCCCAGCATTTT.